This T cell receptor beta chain stems from a study of cytomegalovirus exposure and HLA in healthy donors. PCR primers comprised 60 Vbeta and 13 Jbeta primers. The protocol was immunoSEQ multiplex PCR, while the TCRdb copy is restricted to in-frame clones and leaves out a portion. Among about 200,000 clones listed, approximately 85% were seen once. The CDR3 has 11 amino acids. Per germline, CDR1 SNHLY and CDR2 FYNNEI. The trim removed 6 bases at V and 9 bases at J, leaving 2 bases unmatched. The specimen was PBMCs. This TCR was sampled from a woman aged 50 to 65 in good health and CMV-seropositive. V gene TRBV2 combines with J gene TRBJ2-1; 7 positions agree with TRBD2. CDR3 nucleotide sequence: TGTGCCAGCAGCCAGCGGGGTGAGCAGTTCTTC. It codes for CASSQRGEQFF.